This T cell receptor (delta chain) was captured in a study of γδ T cells in repeated Plasmodium falciparum infection. Study outcomes and limitations: Vdelta2-negative gammadelta repertoires appeared less diverse and less shared in Malian than Australian children. Over time and infection, Vgamma9/Vdelta2+ repertoires remained highly stable and polyclonal.

Flow sorting of PBMC yielded separate Vgamma9/Vdelta2+ and Vdelta2-negative gammadelta T cell populations for bulk repertoire analysis. A few counts support this clone. Its matching antigen is unknown. TCRdb records a much larger clone's protein for this DNA, with a difference at residue 12 that likely arises from a read error; the protein given is the translation of the DNA. TCRdb re-called the multiplex PCR reads using CATT. Altogether some 100,000 delta-chain clones are present, roughly 1.4% being singletons, with the ten largest covering more than 7.5%. CDR1 and CDR2 from the germline V gene are GEAIGNYY and EKD. The CDR3 extends over 16 amino acids. V lost 5 bases and J 7 bases, leaving 25 bases between the germline ends.

The chain joins TRDV2 to TRDJ1, with TRDD3 as a possible D gene (6 bases). No J gene was available from TCRdb, and it was assigned here by a germline match of the DNA. The TCR sequence derives from a pool of human donors (malaria-infected and uninfected, not separated). Sequenced material: gamma-delta T cells from blood. CDR3 in DNA: TGTGCCTGTGGTTCTACTGGGACCCTCGGTGCCGGTAAACTCATCTTT. It codes for CACGSTGTLGAGKLIF.